The 15 T cell receptor beta chains below all came from one sample that was sequenced in a study of OX40 agonist ivuxolimab in advanced cancers. Clones were read by immunoSEQ multiplex PCR, and TCRdb kept only the in-frame ones, dropping some. In the table there are about 80,000 clones, more than 80% of which are singletons. Material: CD4+ or CD8+ T cells sorted from blood, obtained in a trial of the OX40 agonist ivuxolimab. These receptor sequences come from an adult with an advanced solid tumor such as melanoma, head and neck, liver or kidney cancer.

This rearrangement joins TRBV5-1 to TRBJ2-3; the D gene is possibly TRBD1 (7 bases). V lost 4 bases and J 5 bases, leaving 20 bases between the germline ends. Germline V gene sequence: CDR1 SGHRS, CDR2 YFSETQ. CDR3 length equals 16 residues. CDR3 region: CASSRGTGEVLDTQYF. In DNA form, the CDR3 reads TGCGCCAGCAGCCGGGGAACAGGGGAGGTCCTAGATACGCAGTATTTT.

The chain links TRBV5-1 to TRBJ2-1; 11 positions match TRBD2. J was trimmed by 4 bases and V by 3 bases; bases with no gene match: 3. CDR3 size: 15 residues. CDR1 and CDR2 from the germline V gene are SGHRS and YFSETQ. This CDR3 reads CASSWGLAVYNEQFF. CDR3 bases: TGCGCCAGCAGCTGGGGACTAGCGGTATACAATGAGCAGTTCTTC.

The chain links TRBV18 to TRBJ1-5; possible D gene TRBD1, 6 bases. CDR1 is KGHSH and CDR2 is LQKENI in the germline V gene. V was cut by 2 bases and J by 4 bases, with 12 bases left in between. There are 15 residues in the CDR3. The CDR3 loop is CASSPGIQGNQPQHF. The CDR3 DNA is TGTGCCAGCTCACCAGGTATACAGGGAAATCAGCCCCAGCATTTT.

The chain uses TRBV5-6 and TRBJ2-5; D gene uncertain. CDR1 SGHDT and CDR2 YYEEEE come from the germline V gene. The CDR3 sequence is 14 residues long. V was cut by 5 bases and J by 1 base, with 12 bases left in between. CDR3 region: CASRSTETQETQYF. The CDR3 bases are TGTGCCAGCAGGAGCACAGAAACCCAAGAGACCCAGTACTTC.

The chain combines TRBV11-3 with TRBJ2-1, with TRBD2 matching 9 bases. CDR3 length equals 14 residues. Germline-derived CDR1 and CDR2 are SGHNT and YENEEA. Trimming took 5 bases from V and 9 from J; bases not matched to a gene: 8. The CDR3 spells CASSRGTAGGEQFF. The DNA of the CDR3 is TGTGCCAGCAGCCGAGGGACAGCGGGGGGTGAGCAGTTCTTC.

The chain couples TRBV5-1 to TRBJ2-1; 10 positions match TRBD2. This CDR3 spans 18 amino acids. J lost 4 bases, V lost 0 bases, and 10 bases had no gene match. The germline V gene has CDR1 SGHRS and CDR2 YFSETQ. The CDR3 nucleotides read TGCGCCAGCAGCTTGGTCGTCGGACTAGCGGCCAATTACAATGAGCAGTTCTTC. This encodes CASSLVVGLAANYNEQFF.

The chain recombines TRBV18 with TRBJ1-3; D remains unclear. From germline, CDR1 is KGHSH and CDR2 LQKENI. Trimming shortened V by 6 bases and J by 0 bases, and 12 bases separated the two germline ends. The CDR3 covers 15 residues. CDR3 residues: CASSRLGDSGNTIYF. In DNA, the CDR3 is TGTGCCAGCTCCCGCCTTGGGGACTCTGGAAACACCATATATTTT.

This clone came up once. The chain carries TRBV10-3 and TRBJ2-7, with TRBD2 matching over 7 bases. Losses at the gene ends were 3 bases for V and 3 bases for J; bases not matched to a gene: 8. Germline V gene data show CDR1 as ENHRY and CDR2 as SYGVKD. The length of the CDR3 is 15 residues. The CDR3 region has the DNA TGTGCCATCAGTGACCGGCGGGGGAGCGACTACGAGCAGTACTTC. Its translation: CAISDRRGSDYEQYF.

The chain combines TRBV7-8 with TRBJ2-1; 7 bases fit TRBD1. The V gene's germline CDR1 is SGHVS and CDR2 FQNEAQ. This CDR3 region has 15 residues. V shed 5 bases, J shed 6 bases, and the junction held 10 bases outside the gene matches. The CDR3 coding sequence is TGTGCCAGCAGCCCAGGACAGGCTACGGGCAATGAGCAGTTCTTC. Protein: CASSPGQATGNEQFF.

DNA for the CDR3: TGCGCCAGCAGCCGGGGGACTAGCGGGACATCCTACGAGCAGTACTTC. This codes for CASSRGTSGTSYEQYF. This chain uses TRBV5-1 with TRBJ2-7; 13 bases match TRBD2. The V and J ends lost 4 bases and 1 base, in that order; junction bases with no gene match: 5. Germline V gene lookup returns CDR1 SGHRS and CDR2 YFSETQ. The CDR3 loop spans 16 amino acids.

The gene calls are TRBV7-2 and TRBJ1-3, with 9 bases matching TRBD1. The CDR3 length is 15 residues. The J segment lost 3 bases and the V segment lost 1 base, leaving 1 base of the junction unmatched. Germline V CDR1 and CDR2: SGHTA, FQGNSA. This chain's CDR3 is CASSLDRGHGNTIYF. Written as DNA, the CDR3 is TGTGCCAGCAGCTTAGACAGGGGGCATGGAAACACCATATATTTT.

The V and J genes are TRBV15 and TRBJ2-5; D is uncertain. Trimming took 1 base from V and 4 from J, leaving 10 bases between them. From germline, CDR1 is LNHNV and CDR2 YYDKDF (reference sequence). This CDR3 is built from 14 residues. CDR3: CATSRGGRVETQYF. The CDR3 DNA is TGTGCCACCAGCAGAGGAGGAAGGGTAGAGACCCAGTACTTC.

The chain uses TRBV4-3 and TRBJ1-4; D is uncertain. The CDR3 extends over 16 amino acids. V was pared by 4 bases and J by 1 base, with 13 bases between. Germline loops: CDR1 LGHNA, CDR2 YSLEER. The CDR3 here is CASSRTAHETNEKLFF. The CDR3 region has the DNA TGCGCCAGCAGCCGGACCGCACATGAAACTAATGAAAAACTGTTTTTT.

The chain uses TRBV6-1 and TRBJ2-4, with D possibly called TRBD1 or TRBD2 (6 bases each). The CDR3 runs to 13 residues. The germline V gene has CDR1 MNHNS and CDR2 SASEGT. Between the trimmed V and J ends, which lost 6 bases and 5 bases, there was a span of 11 bases. CDR3 residues: CASRGGPQNIQYF. In nucleotides, the CDR3 is TGTGCCAGCAGAGGGGGGCCCCAAAACATTCAGTACTTC.

The rearrangement joins TRBV5-1 to TRBJ1-4; TRBD1 agrees at 7 bases. V lost 1 base, J lost 10 bases, and 7 bases stayed unmatched. The CDR3 extends over 14 amino acids. CDR1 is SGHRS and CDR2 is YFSETQ in the germline V gene. As DNA, the CDR3 is TGCGCCAGCAGCTTGCGGCAGGGGGAGGGAAAACTGTTTTTT. Translating it yields CASSLRQGEGKLFF. Full variable domain (outside the CDR3, taken from reference TRBV5-1 and TRBJ1-4): KAGVTQTPRYLIKTRGQQVTLSCSPISGHRSVSWYQQTPGQGLQFLFEYFSETQRNKGNFPGRFSGRQFSNSRSEMNVSTLELGDSALYLCASSLRQGEGKLFFGSGTQLSVL.